The sequence of this T cell receptor (beta chain) was determined in a study of T cells in Graves' hyperthyroidism and ophthalmopathy. Study-level points and caveats: Ophthalmopathy and stable hyperthyroidism were told apart by a 13 V-J model. Ophthalmopathy was model-predicted a median about 6.7 months pre-onset.

Hyperthyroidism was newly diagnosed in patients aged 18 to 65 (duration under 2 months). Diagnoses were made from clinical symptoms, serum measures (thyroxine and TRAb), thyroid ultrasound and orbital computed tomography. The CDR3 has 15 residues. Trimming took off 4 bases at V and 1 base at J, with 16 bases between the two ends. CDR1 is DFQATT and CDR2 is SNEGSKA in the germline V gene (reference sequence). This clonotype was counted many times. Its target is unknown. Amplification of TCR beta CDR3 regions used RNA as the template. The HTBI primer set served for first-round RT-PCR of the TCR CDR3. TCRdb analysed the multiplex PCR reads with MiXCR anew, one entry per CDR3 protein. The data show about 100,000 distinct CDR3 sequences, more than 15% seen once.

The TCR originated in a woman in her fifties or sixties with Graves' hyperthyroidism. Sequencing was carried out using blood. This chain uses TRBV20-1 with TRBJ1-1; a possible D gene is TRBD1 (5 bases). The CDR3 loop is CSATLHGAGNTEAFF. In DNA, the CDR3 is TGCAGTGCTACTTTACACGGGGCGGGGAACACTGAAGCTTTCTTT.